Listed below are T cell receptor beta chains from one sample, sequenced in a study of CD8 T cells in ankylosing spondylitis. TCRdb analysed the 5' RACE reads with MiXCR anew, one entry per CDR3 protein. The data hold 250,000 to 400,000 distinct CDR3 sequences, with 9.5% to 13% observed a single time. Source material: blood, either unsorted or a sorted T cell fraction (not recorded which). These receptors all come from a female donor with ankylosing spondylitis or in good health (not recorded which). Both conserved end residues are trimmed from each CDR3. Each record gives: J gene, V gene, CDR3 protein.

>TRBJ2-1|TRBV14
ASSQPGAGYYNEQF
>TRBJ2-3|TRBV12-3/TRBV12-4
ASRSPNWDTQY
>TRBJ2-7|TRBV20-1
SARDITAGAYEQY
>TRBJ2-4|TRBV20-1
SAPGGSIQY
>TRBJ2-1|TRBV27
ASSLNGLAGVAEQF
>TRBJ1-1|TRBV12-3/TRBV12-4
ASSLARGGTEAF
>TRBJ2-1|TRBV9
ASNRPGGNEQF
>TRBJ1-1|TRBV11-2
ASSEGQGMNTEAF
>TRBJ1-1|TRBV5-1
ASSSGTPNTEAF
>TRBJ1-5|TRBV5-1
ASSLGGSGNQPQH
>TRBJ2-7|TRBV5-5
ASSLESSYEQY
>TRBJ1-5|TRBV20-1
SARAGTGLNQPQH
>TRBJ2-3|TRBV28
ASSGGLAGSTDTQY
>TRBJ1-4|TRBV12-3/TRBV12-4
ASSLRRGSEKLF
>TRBJ2-5|TRBV7-3
ASSPQGKETQY
>TRBJ2-3|TRBV2
TCSFRRKAAWDLTDTQY
>TRBJ2-5|TRBV7-8
ASSLALRTEETQY
>TRBJ2-5|TRBV3-1
ASSQEMGTVQETQY